The 2 T cell receptor beta chains in this list originate from one sample, sequenced in a study of cytomegalovirus exposure and HLA in healthy donors. TCRdb's copy holds only in-frame clones and misses some; the assay was immunoSEQ multiplex PCR. The sample holds roughly 50,000 clones; about 92% are singletons and the top ten take roughly 1%. The sequenced material came from PBMCs. These receptors all stem from a man between 18 and 35 years old in good health and CMV-seronegative.

The rearrangement links TRBV30 to TRBJ2-7, with 10 bases identical to TRBD2. The J segment lost 6 bases and the V segment lost 4 bases, leaving 9 bases of the junction unmatched. CDR3 size: 14 residues. Germline V gene sequence: CDR1 GTSNPN, CDR2 SVGIG (reference sequence). The CDR3 DNA reads as TGTGCCTGGACCTTACCGGGACTAGCGCTCGAGCAGTACTTC. Translating it yields CAWTLPGLALEQYF. The complete variable domain, with remaining parts taken from reference TRBV30 and TRBJ2-7, reads SQTIHQWPATLVQPVGSPLSLECTVEGTSNPNLYWYRQAAGRGLQLLFYSVGIGQISSEVPQNLSASRPQDRQFILSSKKLLLSDSGFYLCAWTLPGLALEQYFGPGTRLTVT.

V is TRBV6-1 and J is TRBJ1-1; perhaps TRBD1 as D (5 bases). The V gene lost 5 bases and the J gene lost 11 bases, with 18 bases spanning the gap. This CDR3 is 13 amino acids long. Germline V gene data show CDR1 as MNHNS and CDR2 as SASEGT. The CDR3 is CASSSGVVGGAFF. The CDR3 DNA reads TGTGCCAGCAGTTCCGGGGTCGTCGGGGGGGCTTTCTTT.